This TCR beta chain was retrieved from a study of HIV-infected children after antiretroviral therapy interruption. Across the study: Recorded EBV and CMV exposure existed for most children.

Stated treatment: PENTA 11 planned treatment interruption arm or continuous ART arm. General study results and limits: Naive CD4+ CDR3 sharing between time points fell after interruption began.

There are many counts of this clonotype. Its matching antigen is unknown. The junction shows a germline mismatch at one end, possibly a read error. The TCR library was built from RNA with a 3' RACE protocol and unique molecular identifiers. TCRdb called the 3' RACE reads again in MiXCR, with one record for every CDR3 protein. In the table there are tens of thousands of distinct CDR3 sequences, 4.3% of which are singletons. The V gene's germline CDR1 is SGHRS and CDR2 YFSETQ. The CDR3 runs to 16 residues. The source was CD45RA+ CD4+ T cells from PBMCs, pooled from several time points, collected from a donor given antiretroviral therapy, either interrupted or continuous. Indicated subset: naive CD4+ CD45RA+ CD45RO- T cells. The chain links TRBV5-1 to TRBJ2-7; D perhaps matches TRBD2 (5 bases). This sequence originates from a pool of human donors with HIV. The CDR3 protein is CASTPGGSDGTYEQYF. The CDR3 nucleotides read TGCGCTAGCACCCCCGGTGGGAGCGACGGCACCTACGAGCAGTACTTC.